This entry lists 4 T cell receptor beta chains sequenced from one sample in a study of shared clonotypes between healthy human individuals. Clones were read by immunoSEQ multiplex PCR, and TCRdb kept only the in-frame ones, dropping some. The table shows approximately 2.1 million clones, with just over 90% occurring only once. Input material: naive CD4+ T cells from PBMCs. This sample's subset: CD45RA+ positively selected. The source is a man younger than 30 in good health. Some clones in this sample may be carry-over from other donors' samples.

The V call is TRBV7-9, the J call TRBJ1-1; 7 nucleotides align to TRBD1. The CDR3 has 16 residues. J gave up 6 bases and V 5 bases, and 15 bases lay outside the gene matches. Per germline, CDR1 SEHNR and CDR2 FQNEAQ (reference sequence). The CDR3 DNA sequence: TGTGCCAGCAGCCCACGGGGAGGGGGCTTCGTCGCTGAAGCTTTCTTT. This gives the protein CASSPRGGGFVAEAFF.

The CDR3 protein is CASSLAWQPNQPQHF. Written as DNA, the CDR3 is TGTGCCAGCAGCTTAGCGTGGCAGCCCAATCAGCCCCAGCATTTT. V and J are TRBV7-2 and TRBJ1-5; unclear D gene. Trimming took off 0 bases at V and 3 bases at J, with 9 bases between the two ends. CDR1 and CDR2 (germline): SGHTA, FQGNSA. This CDR3 has 15 residues. Full variable domain (remainder filled in from reference TRBV7-2 and TRBJ1-5): GAGVSQSPSNKVTEKGKDVELRCDPISGHTALYWYRQSLGQGLEFLIYFQGNSAPDKSGLPSDRFSAERTGGSVSTLTIQRTQQEDSAVYLCASSLAWQPNQPQHFGDGTRLSIL.

The chain uses TRBV18 and TRBJ2-7; D possibly uses TRBD1 or TRBD2 (5 bases each). From germline, CDR1 is KGHSH and CDR2 LQKENI. The CDR3 is made up of 14 amino acids. Trimming removed 6 bases at V and 3 bases at J, with 15 bases between. The CDR3 loop reads CASSRGGADYEQYF. CDR3 sequence (DNA): TGTGCCAGCTCTCGGGGCGGAGCAGACTACGAGCAGTACTTC.

This chain connects TRBV6-5 to TRBJ2-5; TRBD2 matches at 8 bases. The V gene end was trimmed by 10 bases and the J gene end by 7 bases; junction bases not matched to a gene: 11. This CDR3 contains 13 residues. Germline values: CDR1 MNHEY, CDR2 SVGAGI. The CDR3 nucleotides are TGTGCCACTTTTAGCGGGATTGGCGGGACCCAGTACTTC. Amino acids: CATFSGIGGTQYF.